The 18 T cell receptor beta chains below were found in one sample sequenced in a study of T cells expressing NK-cell markers. TCRdb reprocessed the 5' RACE reads and stores each CDR3 protein as one record, lacking DNA. The ten top clones account for approximately 0.39%, within a sample of over 200,000 distinct CDR3 sequences. The sequenced sample was blood T cells: a sorted CD56 or NKG2C T cell subset, CD4+ or CD8+ T cells, or bulk PBMC T cells (not recorded which). Source of these receptors: a young man in good health.

The CDR3: CASSLEGERLDEQFF. The rearrangement links TRBV5-1 to TRBJ2-1; absent DNA, TCRdb's TRBD1 call cannot be checked. CDR1 and CDR2 (germline): SGHRS, YFSETQ. This CDR3 has 15 residues.

The chain uses TRBV11-2 and TRBJ2-1; the TRBD1 assignment by TCRdb is unverifiable without DNA. CDR3 length: 17 amino acids. Germline V CDR1 and CDR2: SGHAT, FQNNGV. CDR3 amino acids: CASSRLPGRRSYNEQFF.

The rearrangement links TRBV7-3 to TRBJ2-5; with no DNA, the TCRdb D assignment of TRBD1 cannot be verified. In germline, CDR1 is SGHTA, CDR2 FQGTGA. The CDR3 runs to 13 residues. The CDR3 is CASSSTGSETQYF.

The genes are TRBV15 and TRBJ1-3; TCRdb indicates TRBD1, and absent DNA this call remains unverified. CDR3 length equals 15 residues. Germline CDR1 is LNHNV and CDR2 is YYDKDF (reference sequence). This chain's CDR3 is CATSRPGSSGNTIYF.

The chain employs TRBV6-2 or TRBV6-3 and TRBJ2-7; lacking DNA, the TRBD1 call made by TCRdb goes unchecked. The germline CDR1 and CDR2 sequences are MNHEY and SVGEGT. The CDR3 is 16 amino acids. CDR3 region: CASKPSGTGFPYEQYF.

CDR3 region: CAIRGDDSTDTQYF. The V and J genes are TRBV10-3 and TRBJ2-3; TCRdb picks TRBD1, but there is no DNA to check that call. The CDR3 covers 14 residues. The germline V gene encodes CDR1 ENHRY and CDR2 SYGVKD.

This sequence joins TRBV27 and TRBJ2-7; the D call of TRBD1 rests on TCRdb alone, since no DNA is present to check it. The CDR3 is made up of 14 amino acids. In germline, CDR1 is MNHEY, CDR2 SMNVEV (reference sequence). The CDR3 sequence: CASSSGSGTYEQYF.

The J gene is TRBJ2-1, the V gene TRBV4-3; TCRdb's D call, TRBD1, is unchecked because there is no DNA. Per germline, CDR1 LGHNA and CDR2 YSLEER. The CDR3 is 13 amino acids. This chain's CDR3 is CASSQEPGSSKFF.

The chain carries TRBV20-1 and TRBJ2-1. This CDR3 has 11 amino acids. Germline V CDR1 and CDR2: DFQATT, SNEGSKA (reference sequence). This chain's CDR3 is CSGRLLNEQFF.

V and J are TRBV1 and TRBJ2-5; TCRdb selects TRBD2, and the lack of DNA leaves this call unchecked. TRBV1 is annotated as a pseudogene. CDR3 length: 17 amino acids. CDR3 in amino acids: CTSTLLGLAGGRETQYF.

The rearrangement links TRBV9 to TRBJ2-5; without DNA, the TCRdb call of TRBD2 cannot be checked. The CDR3 is 13 amino acids. From germline, CDR1 is SGDLS and CDR2 YYNGEE. The CDR3 sequence is CASSFSGSGTQYF.

J is TRBJ2-1 and V is TRBV27. Germline V gene data show CDR1 as MNHEY and CDR2 as SMNVEV (reference sequence). This CDR3 is 14 amino acids long. This chain's CDR3 is CASSFQGPYNEQFF.

This chain connects TRBV12-3 or TRBV12-4 to TRBJ2-3; no DNA is available, so the TRBD2 call from TCRdb remains unchecked. This CDR3 has 13 amino acids. The CDR3 loop reads CASSIQSSDTQYF.

The genes are TRBV6-5 and TRBJ1-1; no DNA is available, so the TRBD1 call from TCRdb remains unchecked. This CDR3 comprises 11 residues. Germline loops: CDR1 MNHEY, CDR2 SVGAGI. The CDR3 region is CASSSRVAAFF.

The chain is built from TRBV20-1 and TRBJ2-7; the TCRdb D gene call, TRBD1, has no DNA to confirm it. Germline CDR1 reads DFQATT; CDR2 reads SNEGSKA (reference sequence). This CDR3 has 15 residues. The CDR3 here is CSAVIGGTSSYEQYF.

The rearrangement uses TRBV28 and TRBJ2-1; without DNA, the TCRdb call of TRBD2 cannot be checked. The CDR3 consists of 12 residues. CDR1 and CDR2 (germline): MDHEN, SYDVKM. CDR3 sequence: CASSPGLVEQFF.

The chain is built from TRBV20-1 and TRBJ2-1; without DNA, the TCRdb call of TRBD1 cannot be checked. Germline V lookup: CDR1 DFQATT, CDR2 SNEGSKA (reference sequence). This CDR3 contains 16 residues. This chain's CDR3 is CSARDRERSSYNEQFF.

The rearrangement joins TRBV12-3 or TRBV12-4 to TRBJ1-6; TCRdb designates TRBD1, a call that cannot be tested without DNA. The CDR3 consists of 16 residues. CDR3 amino acids: CASSSWGTRHNSPLHF.